This entry lists 26 T cell receptor beta chains sequenced from one sample in a study of T cell responses to AZD1222 COVID-19 vaccine. Sequencing used immunoSEQ multiplex PCR; TCRdb keeps in-frame clones, though not all of them. Of 30,000 to 35,000 clones listed, 78% are singletons. The sample consisted of peripheral blood, taken 28 days after the second AZD1222 dose. The receptor set was obtained from an adult who received the AZD1222 COVID-19 vaccine.

This clone was counted a single time. V usage is TRBV11-2 and J usage is TRBJ2-3; 12 bases are a match to TRBD2. CDR1 and CDR2 (germline): SGHAT, FQNNGV. V was clipped by 3 bases and J by 6 bases; unmatched bases: 4. The CDR3 is 15 residues long. In DNA form, the CDR3 reads TGTGCCAGCAGCTTTACTAGCGGGGGGAGGGATACGCAGTATTTT. Its translation: CASSFTSGGRDTQYF.

This clone is categorized as medium-sized. The chain joins TRBV4-3 to TRBJ1-4, with D maybe TRBD1 (5 bases). CDR1 is LGHNA, CDR2 YSLEER, per germline. V dropped 4 bases and J dropped 5 bases, with 14 bases sitting between them. This CDR3 comprises 15 residues. The CDR3 protein is CASSPGTDHNEKLFF. The CDR3 region has the DNA TGCGCCAGCAGCCCCGGGACGGACCACAATGAAAAACTGTTTTTT.

The J gene is TRBJ2-1, the V gene TRBV29-1, with 7 bases aligning to TRBD1. From germline, CDR1 is SQVTM and CDR2 ANQGSEA. The V gene end was trimmed by 3 bases and the J gene end by 9 bases; junction bases not matched to a gene: 5. The CDR3 is 12 residues long. CDR3 loop: CSVDTGAIEQFF. CDR3 DNA sequence: TGCAGCGTTGATACAGGGGCGATTGAGCAGTTCTTC.

The chain links TRBV6-5 to TRBJ2-5; no clear D. The CDR3 covers 14 residues. V was trimmed by 3 bases and J by 1 base, leaving 9 bases between them. In germline, CDR1 is MNHEY, CDR2 SVGAGI. The CDR3 DNA reads as TGTGCCAGCAGTTATTCCTACGGCCAAGAGACCCAGTACTTC. It yields the protein CASSYSYGQETQYF.

This chain links TRBV7-9 with TRBJ2-3; D gene unclear. V lost 6 bases, J lost 8 bases, and 15 bases lay in between. The CDR3 totals 13 residues. Germline V gene lookup returns CDR1 SEHNR and CDR2 FQNEAQ (reference sequence). The DNA of the CDR3 is TGTGCCAGCAGGTATGAGGACGTCGGTACGCAGTATTTT. Amino acids: CASRYEDVGTQYF.

This clone came up a few times. The V and J genes are TRBV7-8 and TRBJ1-1; D not resolved. V lost 0 bases and J 7 bases, leaving 6 bases between the germline ends. Germline lookup yields CDR1 SGHVS and CDR2 FQNEAQ. This CDR3 spans 12 amino acids. CDR3 nucleotides: TGTGCCAGCAGCTTAGCGGGGTATGAAGCTTTCTTT. Its protein is CASSLAGYEAFF.

The chain joins TRBV29-1 to TRBJ2-3; no firm D call. Between the trimmed V and J ends, which lost 1 base and 5 bases, there was a span of 10 bases. This CDR3 comprises 13 residues. Germline CDR1 reads SQVTM; CDR2 reads ANQGSEA. The CDR3 DNA reads as TGCAGCGTTGAAGGTCAAGAGGAAGATACGCAGTATTTT. Its protein product is CSVEGQEEDTQYF.

The V and J genes are TRBV3-1 (or the pseudogene TRBV3-2) and TRBJ2-7, with D possibly matching TRBD2 (6 bases). The CDR3 runs to 12 residues. Germline values: CDR1 LGHDT, CDR2 YNNKEL (reference sequence). Between the trimmed V and J ends, which lost 4 bases and 4 bases, there was a span of 8 bases. The CDR3 coding sequence is TGTGCCAGCAGCCCTAGCGCGTACGAGCAGTACTTC. This sequence encodes CASSPSAYEQYF.

This clone was counted between two and nine times. This chain joins TRBV24-1 and TRBJ1-5, with D uncertain. Deletions cut 3 bases from V and 11 bases from J, with 16 bases between. This CDR3 contains 14 residues. Germline V lookup: CDR1 KGHDR, CDR2 SFDVKD. This chain's CDR3 is CATSDINQHGAQHF. In DNA, the CDR3 is TGTGCCACCAGTGATATAAACCAACACGGGGCCCAGCATTTT.

This clone appeared a single time. This sequence joins TRBV29-1 and TRBJ1-1; D gene unclear. The CDR3 runs to 13 residues. Germline assignment: CDR1 SQVTM and CDR2 ANQGSEA. Trimming stripped 7 bases from V and 2 bases from J, with 14 bases between. CDR3: CSAFTGFNTEAFF. CDR3 bases: TGCAGCGCCTTTACGGGATTTAACACTGAAGCTTTCTTT.

The J gene is TRBJ2-6, the V gene TRBV10-2; 8 nucleotides align to TRBD1. Unmatched junction bases numbered 10, after V lost 7 bases and J lost 2 bases. Germline V lookup: CDR1 WSHSY, CDR2 SAAADI. CDR3 length equals 17 residues. CDR3 nucleotides: TGCGCCAGCAAGGTGGACAGGGTTCTTACTGGGGCCAACGTCCTGACTTTC. It translates to CASKVDRVLTGANVLTF.

V and J are TRBV2 and TRBJ1-2; D is unclear. V shed 0 bases and J shed 2 bases, with 10 bases lying between them. Germline values: CDR1 SNHLY, CDR2 FYNNEI. The CDR3 spans 15 residues. The CDR3 sequence is CASSEASGRNYGYTF. CDR3 in DNA: TGTGCCAGCAGTGAAGCCTCCGGGAGGAACTATGGCTACACCTTC.

This clone showed up just once. The V and J genes are TRBV12-5 and TRBJ1-6; D may be TRBD1 (5 bases). Germline V gives CDR1 LGHNT, CDR2 FRNRAP. This CDR3 is 13 amino acids long. The ends were cut back, 9 bases at V and 6 bases at J, with 12 bases in the middle. CDR3 in DNA: TGTGCTAGCGGAGGGGAAAGTAATTCACCCCTCCACTTT. Translating it yields CASGGESNSPLHF.

The chain uses TRBV3-1 (or the pseudogene TRBV3-2) and TRBJ2-6; no definite D call. Trimming left V 1 base short and J 4 bases short, with 8 bases between. The germline V gene encodes CDR1 LGHDT and CDR2 YNNKEL (reference sequence). This CDR3 is 15 amino acids long. The CDR3, as DNA: TGTGCCAGCAGCCAAGCCCTCGCGGGGGCCAACGTCCTGACTTTC. Translated, it gives CASSQALAGANVLTF.

The rearrangement links TRBV28 to TRBJ2-7; D is ambiguous. The CDR3 runs 14 residues. Germline V lookup: CDR1 MDHEN, CDR2 SYDVKM. The V gene lost 5 bases and the J gene lost 4 bases, with 15 bases spanning the gap. CDR3 region: CASSPPPDGYEQYF. The CDR3 bases are TGTGCCAGCAGTCCCCCACCCGACGGTTACGAGCAGTACTTC. Based on the CDR3 plus reference TRBV28 and TRBJ2-7, the full variable domain is DVKVTQSSRYLVKRTGEKVFLECVQDMDHENMFWYRQDPGLGLRLIYFSYDVKMKEKGDIPEGYSVSREKKERFSLILESASTNQTSMYLCASSPPPDGYEQYFGPGTRLTVT.

This clone appeared a single time. V is TRBV19 and J is TRBJ2-2, with 9 bases matching TRBD1. The J segment lost 4 bases and the V segment lost 4 bases, leaving 7 bases of the junction unmatched. Germline CDR1 reads LNHDA; CDR2 reads SQIVND (reference sequence). The length of the CDR3 is 16 residues. DNA of the CDR3: TGTGCCAGTAGTAGCGGACAGGGGTCGGGCACCGGGGAGCTGTTTTTT. This codes for CASSSGQGSGTGELFF.

A few counts support this clone. This chain joins TRBV11-2 and TRBJ2-3; 9 nucleotides agree with TRBD2. The CDR3 consists of 16 residues. V lost 1 base and J lost 5; bases outside the gene matches: 7. Germline values: CDR1 SGHAT, CDR2 FQNNGV. CDR3 in amino acids: CASSLASRGGIDTQYF. Written as DNA, the CDR3 is TGTGCCAGCAGCTTAGCATCGCGGGGGGGCATAGATACGCAGTATTTT.

V is TRBV11-2 and J is TRBJ1-6; 7 bases fit TRBD1. V shed 6 bases, J shed 7 bases, and the junction held 9 bases outside the gene matches. Germline CDR1 reads SGHAT; CDR2 reads FQNNGV. The CDR3 runs 15 residues. DNA for the CDR3: TGTGCCAGCAGGATAACACAGGGGAAGAATTCACCCCTCCACTTT. The encoded protein is CASRITQGKNSPLHF.

This clone was picked up a small number of times. V is TRBV2 and J is TRBJ1-3; no reliable D call. Germline loops: CDR1 SNHLY, CDR2 FYNNEI. The CDR3 runs to 14 residues. The ends were cut back, 6 bases at V and 5 bases at J, with 14 bases in the middle. This CDR3 is CASSTFDIRNTIYF. CDR3 sequence (DNA): TGTGCCAGCAGCACCTTCGACATCCGAAACACCATATATTTT.

The V call is TRBV7-9, the J call TRBJ2-7; D call uncertain. Trimming cost V 5 bases and J 4 bases, with 9 bases left between them. Germline CDR1 is SEHNR and CDR2 is FQNEAQ (reference sequence). This CDR3 contains 12 residues. In DNA form, the CDR3 reads TGTGCCAGCAGCCCCGGTAGTTACGAGCAGTACTTC. As protein: CASSPGSYEQYF.

The V gene is TRBV19, the J gene TRBJ1-3; no reliable D call. The CDR3 consists of 15 residues. Trimming took 2 bases from V and 2 from J, leaving 10 bases between them. Germline V CDR1 and CDR2: LNHDA, SQIVND (reference sequence). The CDR3 sequence is CASSIRPETGNTIYF. The CDR3 DNA is TGTGCCAGTAGTATAAGGCCCGAAACTGGAAACACCATATATTTT.

The DNA of the CDR3 is TGTGCCAGCAGCCCAGGGGAGTGGGGCTATGGCTACACCTTC. This codes for CASSPGEWGYGYTF. J is TRBJ1-2 and V is TRBV7-9; D perhaps matches TRBD1 (6 bases). This CDR3 has 14 amino acids. V gave up 5 bases and J gave up 4 bases, with 14 bases separating them. Germline V CDR1 and CDR2: SEHNR, FQNEAQ (reference sequence).

V usage is TRBV4-1 and J usage is TRBJ1-2, with D unclear. Germline CDR1 reads MGHRA; CDR2 reads YSYEKL. The ends were cut back, 1 base at V and 5 bases at J, with 23 bases in the middle. CDR3 length: 18 residues. The CDR3 sequence is CASSQALVGFGKDYGYTF. In DNA, the CDR3 is TGCGCCAGCAGCCAAGCCTTGGTGGGGTTTGGGAAGGATTATGGCTACACCTTC.

The chain joins TRBV14 to TRBJ2-7; D remains ambiguous. From germline, CDR1 is SGHDN and CDR2 FVKESK. Trimming left V 1 base short and J 4 bases short, with 2 bases between. This CDR3 comprises 11 residues. CDR3 loop: CASSQVYEQYF. The CDR3 region has the DNA TGTGCCAGCAGCCAAGTGTACGAGCAGTACTTC.

The V and J genes are TRBV18 and TRBJ1-1; tentatively, D is TRBD1 (5 bases). Trimming pared 6 bases from V and 0 bases from J, leaving 14 bases between. Germline assignment: CDR1 KGHSH and CDR2 LQKENI. The CDR3 has 15 residues. The DNA for the CDR3 is TGTGCCAGCTCCACACGAGGGACGATGAACACTGAAGCTTTCTTT. Translating it yields CASSTRGTMNTEAFF.

The genes are TRBV3-1 (or the pseudogene TRBV3-2) and TRBJ2-1; 8 bases align to TRBD1. The CDR3 consists of 15 residues. The J segment lost 7 bases and the V segment lost 4 bases, leaving 9 bases of the junction unmatched. CDR1 and CDR2 (germline): LGHDT, YNNKEL (reference sequence). The chain's CDR3 is CASSPTTGARNEQFF. The CDR3 region has the DNA TGTGCCAGCAGCCCAACGACAGGGGCTCGGAATGAGCAGTTCTTC.